The rows below give T cell receptor beta chains drawn from one sample of a study of a mutant IDH1 vaccine in newly diagnosed glioma. Their antigens remain unidentified. Libraries were prepared by immunoSEQ multiplex PCR; TCRdb keeps only in-frame clonotypes and omits some of them. The table records 45,000 to 65,000 clones, around nine tenths of them present only once. The sample was PBMCs, taken from a glioma patient whose treatment included an IDH1 peptide vaccine. Receptor source: a man aged 50 to 59 with glioma. Both conserved end residues are part of each CDR3. A D gene is named only where the DNA matches it firmly. Where a row states a size, it is once, few, many or the class of an expanded clone; other rows omit it.

j_call,clone_size,v_call,cdr3_length,d_call,cdr3_aa,cdr3_nt
TRBJ2-1,-,TRBV29-1,16,-,CSVEFPLRSSYNEQFF,TGCAGCGTTGAATTCCCTCTCAGGAGCTCCTACAATGAGCAGTTCTTC
TRBJ2-3,-,TRBV27,17,TRBD1,CASTTYRGSIRSATQYF,TGTGCCAGCACCACCTACAGGGGCTCCATCCGGTCTGCTACGCAGTATTTT
TRBJ2-7,-,TRBV5-1,11,-,CASSFPYEQYF,TGCGCCAGCAGCTTCCCCTACGAGCAGTACTTC
TRBJ2-5,once,TRBV4-1,16,TRBD1,CASSQVGDSRGETQYF,TGCGCCAGCAGCCAAGTAGGCGACTCCAGGGGGGAGACCCAGTACTTC
TRBJ2-2,-,TRBV23-1,16,-,CASSQSIGYNTGELFF,TGCGCCAGCAGTCAATCGATCGGCTATAACACCGGGGAGCTGTTTTTT
TRBJ1-3,-,TRBV5-1,14,-,CASSKGTAGNTIYF,TGCGCCAGCAGTAAGGGCACTGCTGGAAACACCATATATTTT
TRBJ2-7,few,TRBV28,13,-,CASSSGVGYEQYF,TGTGCCAGCAGCTCAGGGGTGGGCTACGAGCAGTACTTC
TRBJ2-1,-,TRBV5-5,14,TRBD1,CASSFGTGGNEQFF,TGTGCCAGCAGCTTCGGGACAGGGGGTAATGAGCAGTTCTTC
TRBJ1-4,-,TRBV19,14,TRBD1,CASSRTGVVEKLFF,TGTGCCAGTAGTAGGACAGGGGTCGTCGAAAAACTGTTTTTT
TRBJ2-1,-,TRBV21-1,14,-,CATPPTGKNNEQFF,TGTGCCACCCCCCCGACAGGGAAGAACAATGAGCAGTTCTTC
TRBJ1-1,-,TRBV7-9,13,TRBD1,CASSETGDTEAFF,TGTGCCAGCAGCGAAACAGGGGACACTGAAGCTTTCTTT
TRBJ2-1,once,TRBV25-1,13,-,CASSDQTGNEQFF,TGTGCCAGCAGTGATCAGACAGGCAATGAGCAGTTCTTC
TRBJ2-5,-,TRBV4-3,17,TRBD2,CASSQVASGGAGETQYF,TGCGCCAGCAGCCAAGTGGCTAGCGGGGGGGCTGGGGAGACCCAGTACTTC
TRBJ2-3,-,TRBV7-8,15,-,CASSERRGGTDTQYF,TGTGCCAGCAGCGAGAGACGAGGAGGCACAGATACGCAGTATTTT
TRBJ2-2,-,TRBV13,17,TRBD1,CASSSFRDRVPTGELFF,TGTGCCAGCAGCTCATTCCGGGACAGGGTGCCCACCGGGGAGCTGTTTTTT
TRBJ2-5,-,TRBV6-1,16,TRBD1,CASSERVEGARETQYF,TGTGCCAGCAGTGAACGGGTTGAGGGGGCGAGGGAGACCCAGTACTTC
TRBJ2-3,-,TRBV2,12,-,CASAGETDTQYF,TGTGCCAGCGCAGGGGAAACAGATACGCAGTATTTT
TRBJ2-2,-,TRBV4-3,14,-,CASSQDVGTGELFF,TGCGCCAGCAGCCAAGATGTGGGTACCGGGGAGCTGTTTTTT
TRBJ1-1,-,TRBV30,14,-,CAWSLGPSNTEAFF,TGTGCCTGGAGCTTAGGTCCTTCTAACACTGAAGCCTTCTTT
TRBJ1-1,-,TRBV19,14,TRBD1,CASSWDRENTEAFF,TGTGCCAGTAGTTGGGACAGGGAGAACACTGAAGCTTTCTTT
TRBJ1-2,-,TRBV27,14,TRBD1,CASSFRQGHYGYTF,TGTGCCAGCAGTTTCCGACAGGGTCACTATGGCTACACCTTC
TRBJ2-1,-,TRBV19,14,-,CASSIGLPYNEQFF,TGTGCCAGTAGTATAGGGTTACCTTACAATGAGCAGTTCTTC
TRBJ1-4,-,TRBV15,16,TRBD1,CATSRDGRGRDEKLFF,TGTGCCACCAGCAGAGATGGAAGGGGGCGGGATGAAAAACTGTTTTTT
TRBJ2-2,once,TRBV19,15,TRBD1,CASRRDRPNTGELFF,TGTGCCAGTAGACGGGACAGGCCGAACACCGGGGAGCTGTTTTTT